This TCR beta chain stems from a study of shared T cell receptors in the human thymus. Generated by immunoSEQ multiplex PCR, the TCRdb table keeps only in-frame clones and is missing some. The top ten hold around 0.01% of the sample, which has roughly 710,000 clones, over 75% seen once. Germline CDR1 SEHNR, CDR2 FQNEAQ (reference sequence). The CDR3 runs 16 residues. V lost 4 bases and J 4 bases, leaving 14 bases between the germline ends. These same data were also listed under a study on human thymus T cells. From that paper: Infants, healthy and Finnish, who were having corrective surgery for congenital heart defects served as donors. Thymic tissue was derived from resections collected during corrective heart surgery. Apparent bias marked the V and J gene usage of thymic and blood repertoires.

Material: thymocytes. The TCR was taken from a girl in the first two years of life with a congenital heart defect. The chain recombines TRBV7-9 with TRBJ1-6; D might be TRBD1 (5 bases). The CDR3 bases are TGTGCCAGCAGCTCGCGGGACGGCCTTTATAATTCACCCCTCCACTTT. Encoded protein: CASSSRDGLYNSPLHF.